Reported below is one TCR beta chain. The germline V gene encodes CDR1 SEHNR and CDR2 FQNEAQ (reference sequence). Between the trimmed V and J ends, which lost 10 bases and 0 bases, there was a span of 13 bases. This CDR3 spans 13 amino acids. Only in-frame clones appear in the TCRdb table, and some are missing; sequencing was by immunoSEQ multiplex PCR. In the table there are about 50,000 clones, around 86% of which are singletons. The sample belongs to a study of blood T cell repertoires in COVID-19. This sequence was found in a man in his forties with active COVID-19. What was sequenced was peripheral blood. The chain joins TRBV7-9 to TRBJ2-7; weak D call: TRBD1 (5 bases). In DNA form, the CDR3 reads TGTGCCACCAAAAATGGACACTCCTACGAGCAGTACTTC. Translating gives CATKNGHSYEQYF. The full variable domain, with the rest looked up from reference TRBV7-9 and TRBJ2-7, is DTGVSQNPRHKITKRGQNVTFRCDPISEHNRLYWYRQTLGQGPEFLTYFQNEAQLEKSRLLSDRFSAERPKGSFSTLEIQRTEQGDSAMYLCATKNGHSYEQYFGPGTRLTVT.